These T cell receptor beta chains were read from a single sample in a study of control samples from healthy donors and cancer patients. Sequencing used immunoSEQ multiplex PCR; TCRdb keeps in-frame clones, though not all of them. This table has fewer than 200,000 clones, about 93% appearing once. The sequenced material came from blood. These receptors were taken from a woman aged 60-70 years in good health. CDR3s include the opening cysteine and the closing phenylalanine or tryptophan. D genes are given only for firm matches. Part of the rows lack a size; the others show once, few, many or a class for expanded clones.

V gene	CDR3 length	D gene	clone size	J gene	CDR3 protein	CDR3 DNA
TRBV11-2	19	TRBD2	.	TRBJ2-1	CASSLDSLLAGALYNEQFF	TGTGCCAGCAGCTTAGATTCCCTACTAGCGGGGGCCCTCTACAATGAGCAGTTCTTC
TRBV24-1	14	.	.	TRBJ2-1	CATSDGTVYNEQFF	TGTGCCACCAGTGATGGAACCGTGTACAATGAGCAGTTCTTC
TRBV6-5	13	.	.	TRBJ1-2	CASTLSSLYGYTF	TGTGCCAGCACTTTGTCGTCACTCTATGGCTACACCTTC
TRBV9	16	.	.	TRBJ2-2	CASSSGGGGAAGELFF	TGTGCCAGCAGCTCAGGGGGCGGGGGGGCCGCCGGGGAGCTGTTTTTT
TRBV5-6	12	.	.	TRBJ2-1	CASSSNYNEQFF	TGTGCCAGCAGCTCTAACTACAATGAGCAGTTCTTC
TRBV12-3/TRBV12-4	13	.	.	TRBJ1-2	CASSPGQPYGYTF	TGTGCCAGCAGCCCTGGACAGCCCTATGGCTACACCTTC
TRBV2	11	.	.	TRBJ1-2	CASDKGYGYTF	TGTGCCAGCGATAAGGGCTATGGCTACACCTTC
TRBV5-8	19	TRBD2	.	TRBJ2-1	CASSSLYGLLAGGNNEQFF	TGTGCCAGCAGCTCGCTTTATGGCCTTCTAGCGGGGGGTAACAATGAGCAGTTCTTC
TRBV18	17	.	once	TRBJ1-1	CASSPLRVEGSNTEAFF	TGTGCCAGCTCACCCCTCAGGGTCGAAGGGTCGAACACTGAAGCTTTCTTT
TRBV6-5	14	TRBD1	.	TRBJ1-1	CASIGTALNTEAFF	TGTGCCAGCATTGGGACAGCCCTGAACACTGAAGCTTTCTTT
TRBV1	17	.	few	TRBJ1-5	CTSSHGRIRGSNQPQHF	TGCACCAGCAGCCACGGGAGGATCCGGGGGAGCAATCAGCCCCAGCATTTT
TRBV11-3	13	.	.	TRBJ1-1	CASSFTRDTEAFF	TGTGCCAGCAGCTTTACTAGGGACACTGAAGCTTTCTTT
TRBV7-9	13	.	.	TRBJ1-1	CASSFTGSTEAFF	TGTGCCAGCAGTTTTACAGGGAGCACTGAAGCTTTCTTT
TRBV18	12	.	.	TRBJ1-2	CASSPPGGGYTF	TGTGCCAGCTCACCACCAGGGGGTGGCTACACCTTC
TRBV7-2	16	TRBD2	.	TRBJ2-1	CASSLAAGGPYNEQFF	TGTGCCAGCAGCTTAGCGGCGGGGGGCCCCTACAATGAGCAGTTCTTC
TRBV5-5	14	TRBD1	few	TRBJ1-2	CASSVRDRGYGYTF	TGTGCCAGCAGCGTCCGGGACAGGGGTTATGGCTACACCTTC
TRBV2	15	.	.	TRBJ2-5	CASSEGGAPGETQYF	TGTGCCAGCAGTGAAGGGGGGGCCCCGGGGGAGACCCAGTACTTC
TRBV3-1/TRBV3-2	13	.	once	TRBJ1-2	CASSQGVRGGYTF	TGTGCCAGCAGCCAAGGTGTCAGAGGAGGCTACACCTTC
TRBV5-6	16	TRBD1	once	TRBJ1-2	CASRSGTGGTNYGYTF	TGTGCCAGCAGAAGTGGGACAGGGGGGACTAACTATGGCTACACCTTC
TRBV10-1	16	.	.	TRBJ2-3	CASSGGQPTATDTQYF	TGCGCCAGCAGTGGGGGACAACCTACGGCCACAGATACGCAGTATTTT
TRBV19	13	TRBD1	.	TRBJ1-4	CASRDRENEKLFF	TGTGCCAGTAGGGACAGGGAGAATGAAAAACTGTTTTTT
TRBV5-1	15	TRBD2	.	TRBJ2-2	CASSLAGGPAGELFF	TGCGCCAGCAGCTTGGCGGGGGGGCCTGCCGGGGAGCTGTTTTTT
TRBV19	14	.	.	TRBJ1-6	CASSIGIYNSPPHF	TGTGCCAGTAGTATCGGGATCTATAATTCACCCCCCCACTTT
TRBV4-1	18	TRBD2	.	TRBJ2-5	CASSPFGPGLAGKETQYF	TGCGCCAGCAGCCCGTTCGGGCCGGGACTAGCGGGGAAAGAGACCCAGTACTTC
TRBV29-1	13	.	once	TRBJ1-1	CSVVVGRNTEAFF	TGCAGCGTTGTGGTGGGAAGGAACACTGAAGCTTTCTTT
TRBV5-4	15	TRBD2	.	TRBJ2-3	CASQTGGGGTDTQYF	TGTGCCAGCCAAACCGGGGGCGGGGGGACAGATACGCAGTATTTT